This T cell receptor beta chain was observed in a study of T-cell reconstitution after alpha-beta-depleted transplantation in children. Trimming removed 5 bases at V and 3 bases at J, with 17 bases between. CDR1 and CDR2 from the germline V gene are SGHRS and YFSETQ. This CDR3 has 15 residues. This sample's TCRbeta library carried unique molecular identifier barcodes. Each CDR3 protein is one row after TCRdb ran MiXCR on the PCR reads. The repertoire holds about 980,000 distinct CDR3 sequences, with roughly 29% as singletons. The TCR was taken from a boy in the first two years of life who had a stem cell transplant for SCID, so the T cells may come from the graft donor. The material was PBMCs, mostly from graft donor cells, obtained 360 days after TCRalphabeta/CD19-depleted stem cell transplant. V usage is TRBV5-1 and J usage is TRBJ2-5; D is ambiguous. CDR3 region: CASSHTGRPEETQYF. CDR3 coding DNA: TGCGCCAGCAGTCATACCGGGCGGCCCGAAGAGACCCAGTACTTC.